Following are 10 T cell receptor beta chains from one sample sequenced in a study of blood T cell repertoires in COVID-19. Sequenced by immunoSEQ multiplex PCR; TCRdb stores in-frame clones only, minus some. The sample yields 130,000 to 150,000 clones, around 84% seen once. The source material was PBMCs or T cells enriched from blood (not recorded which). Receptor source: a woman in her forties or fifties who had been exposed to COVID-19.

This clone was detected once. The chain couples TRBV10-3 to TRBJ1-6; TRBD1 is a possible D gene (6 bases). Germline V gene sequence: CDR1 ENHRY, CDR2 SYGVKD. The CDR3 length is 14 residues. Trimming left V 5 bases short and J 3 bases short, with 8 bases between. CDR3 nucleotide sequence: TGTGCCATCAGTCGACAGGACTATAATTCACCCCTCCACTTT. This sequence encodes CAISRQDYNSPLHF.

The V call is TRBV6-5, the J call TRBJ1-4, with 7 bases lining up with TRBD1. The germline gives CDR1 MNHEY, CDR2 SVGAGI. V dropped 6 bases and J dropped 6; count of bases not matched to a gene: 10. This CDR3 has 15 amino acids. CDR3 sequence reads: CASSHWGQGDEKLFF. DNA of the CDR3: TGTGCCAGCAGCCACTGGGGGCAGGGGGATGAAAAACTGTTTTTT.

The gene calls are TRBV12-3 or TRBV12-4 and TRBJ1-4; 9 nucleotides align to TRBD1. The trim removed 4 bases at V and 6 bases at J, leaving 0 bases unmatched. The CDR3 sequence is 13 residues long. CDR3 DNA sequence: TGTGCCAGCAGTTGGGACAGGGATGAAAAACTGTTTTTT. Translated: CASSWDRDEKLFF.

CDR3 in amino acids: CASRQAGGNEKLFF. CDR3 nucleotides: TGTGCCAGTAGGCAGGCGGGAGGGAATGAAAAACTGTTTTTT. The chain links TRBV19 to TRBJ1-4; D ambiguous. The CDR3 contains 14 residues. The V end was cut by 6 bases, the J end by 5 bases, with 13 bases between. The germline gives CDR1 LNHDA, CDR2 SQIVND (reference sequence).

This chain connects TRBV7-2 to TRBJ2-1, with 10 nucleotides matching TRBD1. The CDR3 covers 17 residues. In germline, CDR1 is SGHTA, CDR2 FQGNSA. V dropped 5 bases and J dropped 6; count of bases not matched to a gene: 13. Written as DNA, the CDR3 is TGTGCCAGCAGCACACACCGACAGGGGGCGAGTGGCAATGAGCAGTTCTTC. It specifies CASSTHRQGASGNEQFF.

The chain carries TRBV7-7 and TRBJ2-5; 7 nucleotides align to TRBD1. CDR1 is SSHAT, CDR2 FNYEAQ, per germline (reference sequence). This CDR3 has 12 amino acids. The CDR3 here is CATQGSQETQYF. The DNA for the CDR3 is TGTGCTACACAGGGGTCCCAAGAGACCCAGTACTTC.

This chain links TRBV18 with TRBJ2-1; 8 positions agree with TRBD2. CDR1 KGHSH and CDR2 LQKENI come from the germline V gene. CDR3 length: 16 residues. The junction had 8 bases not matched to a gene; V was cut back by 0 bases and J by 7 bases. The CDR3 here is CASSPPYGRALNEQFF. The CDR3 DNA sequence: TGTGCCAGCTCACCACCCTACGGGAGGGCCTTGAATGAGCAGTTCTTC.

V usage is TRBV7-2 and J usage is TRBJ1-6, with 7 positions matching TRBD1. Germline V lookup: CDR1 SGHTA, CDR2 FQGNSA. The CDR3 length is 16 residues. J lost 7 bases, V lost 0 bases, and 6 bases had no gene match. CDR3 residues: CASSLAPTGRNSPLHF. CDR3 coding DNA: TGTGCCAGCAGCTTAGCCCCGACAGGGCGGAATTCACCCCTCCACTTT. Looking up the rest from reference TRBV7-2 and TRBJ1-6 gives the full variable domain: GAGVSQSPSNKVTEKGKDVELRCDPISGHTALYWYRQSLGQGLEFLIYFQGNSAPDKSGLPSDRFSAERTGGSVSTLTIQRTQQEDSAVYLCASSLAPTGRNSPLHFGNGTRLTVT.

A remark on this clone: Mismatch with germline at one junction end may stem from a read error. The V call is TRBV30, the J call TRBJ2-1; D may be TRBD2 (7 bases). The CDR3 loop spans 15 amino acids. Germline CDR1 reads GTSNPN; CDR2 reads SVGIG (reference sequence). In DNA form, the CDR3 reads TGTGCCCGGAGGTTGGGGGGGGCGAGCTACAATGAGCAGTTCTTC. It specifies CARRLGGASYNEQFF.

On this clone: One end of the junction does not line up with germline, which may come from a read error. V and J are TRBV12-3 or TRBV12-4 and TRBJ2-7; 9 bases map to TRBD2. This CDR3 region has 13 residues. The CDR3 bases are TGTGCCAGCAGCTTAGCGGGAGTGTACGAGCAGTACTTC. Protein sequence: CASSLAGVYEQYF.